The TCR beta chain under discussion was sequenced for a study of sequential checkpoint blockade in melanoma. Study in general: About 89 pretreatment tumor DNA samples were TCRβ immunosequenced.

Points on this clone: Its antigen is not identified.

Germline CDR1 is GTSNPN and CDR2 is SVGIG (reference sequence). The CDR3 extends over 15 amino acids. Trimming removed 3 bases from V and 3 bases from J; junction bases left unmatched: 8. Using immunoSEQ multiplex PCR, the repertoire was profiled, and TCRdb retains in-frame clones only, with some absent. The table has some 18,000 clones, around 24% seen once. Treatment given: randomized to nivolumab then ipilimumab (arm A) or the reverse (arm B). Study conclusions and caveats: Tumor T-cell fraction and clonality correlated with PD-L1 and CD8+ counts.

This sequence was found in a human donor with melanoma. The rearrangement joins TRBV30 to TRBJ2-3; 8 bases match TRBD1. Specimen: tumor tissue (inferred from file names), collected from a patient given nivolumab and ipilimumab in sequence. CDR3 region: CAWRGGQALTDTQYF. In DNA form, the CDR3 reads TGTGCCTGGAGAGGGGGACAGGCCTTGACAGATACGCAGTATTTT.